This entry is about one TCR beta chain. The antigen remains undetermined. The record originates from a study of response to subunit inactivated influenza vaccine. Study-wide points: The authors suggested that few new T cells are recruited per seasonal influenza vaccination.

TCRdb analysed the RT-PCR reads with MiXCR anew, one entry per CDR3 protein. The sample has about 570,000 distinct CDR3 sequences; 10% to 15% are singletons. Germline CDR1 DFQATT, CDR2 SNEGSKA (reference sequence). V was shortened by 6 bases and J by 2 bases, with 17 bases between the two germline ends. This CDR3 contains 14 residues. The TCR originated in a man in his fifties or sixties who received an inactivated influenza vaccine. The sample in question was PBMCs from blood, obtained on the day of vaccination. The chain joins TRBV20-1 to TRBJ2-7; D possibly corresponds to TRBD1 (6 bases). The CDR3 DNA reads TGCAGTGCGAGTCTCCGGGACAACGCCTACGAGCAGTACTTC. This codes for CSASLRDNAYEQYF.